What follows describes a single T cell receptor beta chain. Its antigen is as yet unknown. The entry originates in a study of cytomegalovirus exposure and HLA in healthy donors. Broader study findings: Later genetic work tied a missense DCLRE1C variant to beta-chain V and J trimming. The study recorded more than 150 TCR beta chains that were cytomegalovirus-associated. An analysis done earlier found most TCR beta V segments productive about 90% or about 30% of the time.

The germline V gene has CDR1 LGHNA and CDR2 YSLEER. The CDR3 sequence is 16 residues long. The V gene lost 4 bases and the J gene lost 2 bases, with 17 bases spanning the gap. PCR amplification relied on 60 Vbeta primers (plus 13 Jbeta primers). Sequencing used immunoSEQ multiplex PCR; TCRdb keeps in-frame clones, though not all of them. The sample has 170,000 or so clones, about 78% seen once; the top ten hold 5% to 7%. What was sequenced was PBMCs. This clonotype was sampled from a man in his forties or fifties in good health and CMV-seronegative. The V gene is TRBV4-3, the J gene TRBJ2-5; D is uncertain. The CDR3 spells CASSPTALGLQETQYF. In DNA, the CDR3 is TGCGCCAGCAGCCCGACGGCTCTGGGCTTACAAGAGACCCAGTACTTC.